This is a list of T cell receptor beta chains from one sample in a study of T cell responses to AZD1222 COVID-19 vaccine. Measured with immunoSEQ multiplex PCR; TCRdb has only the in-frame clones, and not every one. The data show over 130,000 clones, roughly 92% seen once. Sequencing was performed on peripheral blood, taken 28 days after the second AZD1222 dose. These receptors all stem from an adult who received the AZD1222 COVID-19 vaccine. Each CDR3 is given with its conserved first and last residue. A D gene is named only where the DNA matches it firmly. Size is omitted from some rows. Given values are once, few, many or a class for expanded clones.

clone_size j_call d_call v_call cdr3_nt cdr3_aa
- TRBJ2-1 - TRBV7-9 TGTGCCAGCAGCTTAAAAGCGGTCCCCTACAATGAGCAGTTCTTC CASSLKAVPYNEQFF
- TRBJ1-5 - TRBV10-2 TGCGCCAGCAGTGAGGGGAGACAGCCCCAGCATTTT CASSEGRQPQHF
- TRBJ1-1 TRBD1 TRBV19 TGTGCCAGTAGTAAACAGGGGCCGAACACTGAAGCTTTCTTT CASSKQGPNTEAFF
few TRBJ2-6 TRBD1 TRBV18 TGTGCCAGCTCACCGGGACAGGGTTCAAGCTCTGGGGCCAACGTCCTGACTTTC CASSPGQGSSSGANVLTF
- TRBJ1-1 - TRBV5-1 TGCGCCAGCAGCCACGGGTATCGGGGGATGAACACTGAAGCTTTCTTT CASSHGYRGMNTEAFF
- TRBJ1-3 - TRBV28 TGTGCCAGCAGTCCCCCGGGGTCTGGAAACACCATATATTTT CASSPPGSGNTIYF
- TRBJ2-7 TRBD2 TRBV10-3 TGTGCCATCAGTAAGACTAGCGGGAATTCCTACGAGCAGTACTTC CAISKTSGNSYEQYF
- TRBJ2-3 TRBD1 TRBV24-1 TGTGCCACCAGTGAGACAGGGGGCCCAGATACGCAGTATTTT CATSETGGPDTQYF
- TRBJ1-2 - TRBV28 TGTGCCAGCAGTCTCAGGGTGATCGGCTACACCTTC CASSLRVIGYTF
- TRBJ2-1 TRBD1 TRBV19 TGTGCCAGTAGTACGCACGACAGGGGGTACAATGAGCAGTTCTTC CASSTHDRGYNEQFF
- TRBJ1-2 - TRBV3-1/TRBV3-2 TGTGCCAGCGGGGGGGATTATGGCTACACCTTC CASGGDYGYTF
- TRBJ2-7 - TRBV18 TGTGCCAGCTCACCACCGTTGCCCTCCTCCTACGAGCAGTACTTC CASSPPLPSSYEQYF
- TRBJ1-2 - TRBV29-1 TGCAGCGTGGAAGGGACACCGGCCCTCTATGGCTACACCTTC CSVEGTPALYGYTF
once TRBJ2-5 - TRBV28 TGTGCCAGCAGTTTAAATCCTACACTGGAAGAGACCCAGTACTTC CASSLNPTLEETQYF
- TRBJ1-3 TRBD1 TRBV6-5 TGTGCCAGCAGTAACAGGGGGTTTTCTGGAAACACCATATATTTT CASSNRGFSGNTIYF
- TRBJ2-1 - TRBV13 TGTGCCAGCAGCTTCGACTACCCCGGGAACGAGCAGTTCTTC CASSFDYPGNEQFF
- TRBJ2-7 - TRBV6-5 TGTGCCAGCAGTCCAACGAGTAGCTTTGTTTACGAGCAGTACTTC CASSPTSSFVYEQYF
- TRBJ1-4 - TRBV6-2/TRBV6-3 TGTGCCAGCAGTAACAATGAAAAACTGTTTTTT CASSNNEKLFF
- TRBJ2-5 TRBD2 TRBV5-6 TGTGCCAGCAGCTCGCCCAGACTAGCGGAGGGGGCAGAGACCCAGTACTTC CASSSPRLAEGAETQYF
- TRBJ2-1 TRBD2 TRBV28 TGTGCCAGCAGTTTGGCGGGAGGAATGGTATCCTACAATGAGCAGTTCTTC CASSLAGGMVSYNEQFF
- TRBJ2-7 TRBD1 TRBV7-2 TGTGCCAGCAGCTTAAGGACAGGGGGCGTGATGGAGCAGTACTTC CASSLRTGGVMEQYF
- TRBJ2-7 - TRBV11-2 TGTGCCAGCAGCCGGACACCAACCTACGAGCAGTACTTC CASSRTPTYEQYF
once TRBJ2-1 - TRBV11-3 TGTGCCAGCAGCTTGACTAGCTCCTACAATGAGCAGTTCTTC CASSLTSSYNEQFF
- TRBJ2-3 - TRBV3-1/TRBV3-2 TGTGCCAGCAGCCCTCCAAGACAGGGAGGAGGAGATACGCAGTATTTT CASSPPRQGGGDTQYF